The 4 T cell receptor beta chains in this list originate from one sample, sequenced in a study of blood T cells in healthy people across ages. Next came a second PCR, run for about 7 to 12 cycles, which used a sample-barcoded 5' primer along with a J-beta primer mix. One entry per CDR3 protein results from TCRdb running MiXCR on the 5' RACE reads. The sample has 790,000 or so distinct CDR3 sequences, more than 55% seen once. Sequencing was performed on blood. These receptors all stem from a middle-aged man in good health.

This clonotype was seen more than once but under ten times. This sequence joins TRBV13 and TRBJ2-3, with 9 bases fitting TRBD2. With 4 bases clipped from V and 5 bases from J, the junction kept 10 bases outside the gene matches. Germline V gives CDR1 PRHDT, CDR2 FYEKMQ (reference sequence). There are 16 residues in the CDR3. DNA for the CDR3: TGTGCCAGCAGCTCCCCCTCTAGCGGGGCGGGAGATACGCAGTATTTT. The encoded protein is CASSSPSSGAGDTQYF.

The gene calls are TRBV25-1 and TRBJ1-2; D unclear. Germline V gene data show CDR1 as MGHDK and CDR2 as SYGVNS. This CDR3 comprises 11 residues. Trimming took 2 bases from V and 6 from J, leaving 4 bases between them. CDR3 in DNA: TGTGCCAGCAGTGAACTACATGGCTACACCTTC. Protein product: CASSELHGYTF.

The genes are TRBV6-5 and TRBJ1-6; 11 bases match TRBD1. Germline-derived CDR1 and CDR2 are MNHEY and SVGAGI. The CDR3 has 15 amino acids. V trimming: 6 bases; J trimming: 9 bases; junction bases outside the gene matches: 7. CDR3 loop: CASRGQGAISSPLHF. CDR3 in DNA: TGTGCCAGCAGAGGACAGGGGGCTATAAGTTCACCCCTCCACTTT.

The chain couples TRBV6-4 to TRBJ2-5; D is unresolved. Germline CDR1 is MRHNA and CDR2 is SNTAGT. V lost 3 bases, J lost 5 bases, and 16 bases lay in between. The CDR3 is made up of 15 amino acids. The CDR3 region is CASSESSTSGETQYF. CDR3 in DNA: TGTGCCAGCAGTGAATCCTCTACCTCTGGGGAGACCCAGTACTTC.